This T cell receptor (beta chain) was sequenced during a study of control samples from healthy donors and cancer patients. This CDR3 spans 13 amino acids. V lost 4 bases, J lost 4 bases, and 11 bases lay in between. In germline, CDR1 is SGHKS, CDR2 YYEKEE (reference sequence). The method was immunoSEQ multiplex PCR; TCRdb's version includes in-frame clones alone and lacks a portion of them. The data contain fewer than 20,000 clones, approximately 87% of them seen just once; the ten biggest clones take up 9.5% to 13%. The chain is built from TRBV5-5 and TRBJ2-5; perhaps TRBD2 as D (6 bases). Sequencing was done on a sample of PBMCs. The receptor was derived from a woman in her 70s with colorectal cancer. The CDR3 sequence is CASSGGLGETQYF. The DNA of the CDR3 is TGTGCCAGCAGCGGGGGACTGGGAGAGACCCAGTACTTC.